A selection of T cell receptor beta chains follows, all from one sample in a study of patients and donors after allogeneic stem cell transplantation. TCRdb reprocessed the RT-PCR reads with MiXCR, giving one entry per CDR3 protein. The top ten clones hold about 30% of a sample with roughly 200,000 distinct CDR3 sequences, around 41% of them seen once. Material for sequencing was blood, either unsorted or a sorted T cell fraction (not recorded which). The receptors were sampled from a human donor who was either an allogeneic HSCT recipient or a stem cell or donor lymphocyte infusion donor (not recorded which). It is not recorded whose cells these are; they may come from a transplant donor. Each CDR3 is given without its conserved first and last residue. Fields, in order: CDR3 protein, V gene, D gene, clone size, J gene. D genes are given only for firm matches. A clone size is listed for some rows: how often the clone was seen (once, few, many), or a class if it is expanded.

CDR3 protein: SARDHQRSIYEQY; V gene: TRBV20-1; D gene: NA; clone size: NA; J gene: TRBJ2-7
CDR3 protein: ASSPRDRGYGYT; V gene: TRBV7-9; D gene: TRBD1; clone size: NA; J gene: TRBJ1-2
CDR3 protein: AWSGTVERNTIY; V gene: TRBV30; D gene: NA; clone size: NA; J gene: TRBJ1-3
CDR3 protein: ATSWTGNTEAF; V gene: TRBV15; D gene: TRBD1; clone size: few; J gene: TRBJ1-1
CDR3 protein: AIRPLRDTEAF; V gene: TRBV10-3; D gene: NA; clone size: NA; J gene: TRBJ1-1
CDR3 protein: ASSYRDRTYEQY; V gene: TRBV27; D gene: TRBD1; clone size: NA; J gene: TRBJ2-7
CDR3 protein: ASSYRDNEQF; V gene: TRBV6-6; D gene: NA; clone size: NA; J gene: TRBJ2-1
CDR3 protein: ASSLTPGALNTEAF; V gene: TRBV12-3/TRBV12-4; D gene: NA; clone size: NA; J gene: TRBJ1-1
CDR3 protein: ASSLGSRGAEAF; V gene: TRBV12-3/TRBV12-4; D gene: NA; clone size: few; J gene: TRBJ1-1
CDR3 protein: SARGADYT; V gene: TRBV20-1; D gene: NA; clone size: few; J gene: TRBJ1-2
CDR3 protein: AIREKWDIGLWGYT; V gene: TRBV10-3; D gene: NA; clone size: few; J gene: TRBJ1-2
CDR3 protein: ASSVELDNTEAF; V gene: TRBV9; D gene: NA; clone size: few; J gene: TRBJ1-1
CDR3 protein: ASSIERGVFHEQF; V gene: TRBV19; D gene: NA; clone size: NA; J gene: TRBJ2-1
CDR3 protein: ASSLLWGGPFDGYT; V gene: TRBV5-1; D gene: NA; clone size: few; J gene: TRBJ1-2
CDR3 protein: SARGGNAGTRRIEQF; V gene: TRBV20-1; D gene: TRBD2; clone size: NA; J gene: TRBJ2-1
CDR3 protein: ASTRGQGNSNQPQH; V gene: TRBV19; D gene: TRBD1; clone size: many; J gene: TRBJ1-5
CDR3 protein: ASSQAGLDQF; V gene: TRBV14; D gene: NA; clone size: few; J gene: TRBJ2-1
CDR3 protein: ASSPAGDGNQPQH; V gene: TRBV12-3/TRBV12-4; D gene: NA; clone size: few; J gene: TRBJ1-5
CDR3 protein: ASSSGRGSTEAF; V gene: TRBV11-3; D gene: NA; clone size: NA; J gene: TRBJ1-1
CDR3 protein: ASRRLGQETYEQY; V gene: TRBV6-2/TRBV6-3; D gene: NA; clone size: NA; J gene: TRBJ2-7
CDR3 protein: ASSLGGREGPHEQY; V gene: TRBV9; D gene: TRBD2; clone size: NA; J gene: TRBJ2-7
CDR3 protein: ASSTGQRYYEQY; V gene: TRBV12-3/TRBV12-4; D gene: NA; clone size: NA; J gene: TRBJ2-7
CDR3 protein: ASSLAAGSNYGYT; V gene: TRBV5-1; D gene: NA; clone size: NA; J gene: TRBJ1-2